These 14 T cell receptor beta chains originate from one sample sequenced in a study of tissue T cells after allogeneic stem cell transplantation (dated by TCRdb to the early 2020s). Preparation of the library involved the immunoSEQ multiplex PCR assay. This is the immuneACCESS table as TCRdb keeps it, with only in-frame sequences that have V and J called. A part of the clones is gone; compared with another copy, unresolved V genes explain less than half, and the rest is unexplained. The table for this sample lists under 1,200 clones; about 39% of them were counted only once. The top ten constitute more than 35% of the sample. The time point label, as the study defines it: human tissue collected at research (rapid) autopsy. The specimen comprised stomach tissue, sampled at autopsy. These TCRs come from a female patient aged 35 to 75 with steroid-refractory graft-versus-host disease after an allogeneic stem cell transplant. Following transplantation, part of the T cell population may be supplied by the graft donor rather than the patient.

The chain employs TRBV7-2 and TRBJ1-5; D not resolved. Germline V gives CDR1 SGHTA, CDR2 FQGNSA. Trimming took off 3 bases at V and 4 bases at J, with 10 bases between the two ends. CDR3 length: 14 residues. The CDR3 here is CASSFQDGNQPQHF. The CDR3 region has the DNA TGTGCCAGCAGCTTCCAGGACGGGAATCAGCCCCAGCATTTT.

This clone is labeled as medium-sized (0.01 to 0.1%). This CDR3 is CASTQNGGYTF. CDR3 in DNA: TGTGCCAGTACCCAGAACGGAGGCTACACCTTC. V is TRBV19 and J is TRBJ1-2; D is undetermined. Germline V gives CDR1 LNHDA, CDR2 SQIVND (reference sequence). The CDR3 runs to 11 residues. V was shortened by 7 bases and J by 8 bases, with 11 bases between the two germline ends.

This clone is labeled large (0.1 to 1%). J is TRBJ2-7 and V is TRBV18; 8 positions match TRBD1. J was trimmed by 1 base and V by 6 bases; bases with no gene match: 5. Germline loops: CDR1 KGHSH, CDR2 LQKENI. CDR3 length equals 14 residues. CDR3 coding DNA: TGTGCCAGCTCTCCCGGGACAGGATCCTACGAGCAGTACTTC. Encoded protein: CASSPGTGSYEQYF.

This clone is judged medium-sized. The chain couples TRBV24-1 to TRBJ2-3; no clear D gene. Germline lookup yields CDR1 KGHDR and CDR2 SFDVKD. CDR3 size: 13 residues. Trimming cost V 8 bases and J 4 bases, with 12 bases left between them. For the CDR3, the DNA is TGTGCCACCAACAACGGGTTCGCAGATACGCAGTATTTT. Translating gives CATNNGFADTQYF.

This sequence joins TRBV19 and TRBJ1-1; possible D gene TRBD1, 6 bases. Deletions cut 10 bases from V and 1 base from J, with 19 bases between. CDR3 size: 15 residues. CDR1 is LNHDA, CDR2 SQIVND, per germline (reference sequence). The CDR3 bases are TGTGCCACCACCCCCCCAGGGGCCAGGAACACTGAAGCTTTCTTT. It specifies CATTPPGARNTEAFF.

By sample share, this clone is large. The genes are TRBV7-9 and TRBJ2-2; D is undetermined. The germline V gene has CDR1 SEHNR and CDR2 FQNEAQ (reference sequence). The CDR3 contains 15 residues. Trimming stripped 5 bases from V and 5 bases from J, with 15 bases between. CDR3 loop: CASSPPLGHTGELFF. Written as DNA, the CDR3 is TGTGCCAGCAGCCCACCACTGGGTCATACCGGGGAGCTGTTTTTT.

The genes are TRBV7-2 and TRBJ2-1; 15 positions agree with TRBD2. The germline CDR1 and CDR2 sequences are SGHTA and FQGNSA. V lost 2 bases to trimming and J lost 10 bases; unmatched junction nucleotides: 9. The CDR3 sequence is 17 residues long. The CDR3 DNA reads as TGTGCCAGCAGCTTAAACGGACTAGCGGGGGGGCCGGGAGAGCAGTTCTTC. Residues: CASSLNGLAGGPGEQFF.

The chain employs TRBV7-2 and TRBJ2-7, with a tentative D call TRBD1 (5 bases). Germline V CDR1 and CDR2: SGHTA, FQGNSA. This CDR3 is built from 14 residues. Trimming took 5 bases from V and 3 from J, leaving 14 bases between them. The CDR3 DNA is TGTGCCAGCAGCGAGCGAGGTGGACACTACGAGCAGTACTTC. This encodes CASSERGGHYEQYF.

This clone was seen a handful of times. This chain links TRBV6-2 or TRBV6-3 with TRBJ1-4; no clear D gene. The CDR3 is made up of 14 amino acids. Germline V lookup: CDR1 MNHEY, CDR2 SVGEGT. V was trimmed by 5 bases and J by 1 base, leaving 8 bases between them. This CDR3 is CASSRRRTNEKLFF. The CDR3, as DNA: TGTGCCAGCAGTCGTAGGCGAACTAATGAAAAACTGTTTTTT.

This clone was found a few times. J is TRBJ2-2 and V is TRBV7-9; the D call may be TRBD1 or TRBD2 (6 bases each). This CDR3 comprises 16 residues. From germline, CDR1 is SEHNR and CDR2 FQNEAQ (reference sequence). V was trimmed by 3 bases and J by 6 bases, leaving 17 bases between them. CDR3 amino acids: CASSLGGGIRSGELFF. The CDR3 DNA reads TGTGCCAGCAGCTTGGGGGGCGGGATACGTTCCGGGGAGCTGTTTTTT.

The chain is built from TRBV3-1 (or the pseudogene TRBV3-2) and TRBJ2-1; D unresolved. The CDR3 contains 17 residues. Per the germline V gene, CDR1 is LGHDT and CDR2 is YNNKEL (reference sequence). Trimming took 5 bases from V and 5 from J, leaving 22 bases between them. CDR3 DNA: TGTGCCAGCAGCGCAGGCAATCCCATCCATTCCGACAATGAGCAGTTCTTC. Amino acid sequence: CASSAGNPIHSDNEQFF.

This clone has a handful of counts. The chain carries TRBV5-1 and TRBJ1-3; TRBD1 matches 7 bases. The CDR3 totals 14 residues. The germline CDR1 and CDR2 sequences are SGHRS and YFSETQ. J gave up 7 bases and V 0 bases, and 4 bases lay outside the gene matches. For the CDR3, the DNA is TGCGCCAGCAGCTTGGGAGGGGGCAGGAACACCATATATTTT. As protein: CASSLGGGRNTIYF.

This clone is categorized as large (0.1 to 1%). This chain links TRBV27 with TRBJ1-6; 7 nucleotides match TRBD1. CDR1 MNHEY and CDR2 SMNVEV come from the germline V gene (reference sequence). The J segment lost 9 bases and the V segment lost 0 bases, leaving 2 bases of the junction unmatched. The CDR3 spans 14 residues. The CDR3, as DNA: TGTGCCAGCAGTTTATCTCCAGGGGGTTCACCCCTCCACTTT. This translates into CASSLSPGGSPLHF.

The rearrangement links TRBV19 to TRBJ1-2; D not resolved. CDR3 length equals 13 residues. V was trimmed by 3 bases and J by 3 bases, leaving 8 bases between them. Germline V gene data show CDR1 as LNHDA and CDR2 as SQIVND (reference sequence). CDR3 region: CASSIGGHYGYTF. The DNA for the CDR3 is TGTGCCAGTAGTATCGGTGGGCACTATGGCTACACCTTC. The variable domain in full, completed from reference TRBV19 and TRBJ1-2, reads DGGITQSPKYLFRKEGQNVTLSCEQNLNHDAMYWYRQDPGQGLRLIYYSQIVNDFQKGDIAEGYSVSREKKESFPLTVTSAQKNPTAFYLCASSIGGHYGYTFGSGTRLTVV.